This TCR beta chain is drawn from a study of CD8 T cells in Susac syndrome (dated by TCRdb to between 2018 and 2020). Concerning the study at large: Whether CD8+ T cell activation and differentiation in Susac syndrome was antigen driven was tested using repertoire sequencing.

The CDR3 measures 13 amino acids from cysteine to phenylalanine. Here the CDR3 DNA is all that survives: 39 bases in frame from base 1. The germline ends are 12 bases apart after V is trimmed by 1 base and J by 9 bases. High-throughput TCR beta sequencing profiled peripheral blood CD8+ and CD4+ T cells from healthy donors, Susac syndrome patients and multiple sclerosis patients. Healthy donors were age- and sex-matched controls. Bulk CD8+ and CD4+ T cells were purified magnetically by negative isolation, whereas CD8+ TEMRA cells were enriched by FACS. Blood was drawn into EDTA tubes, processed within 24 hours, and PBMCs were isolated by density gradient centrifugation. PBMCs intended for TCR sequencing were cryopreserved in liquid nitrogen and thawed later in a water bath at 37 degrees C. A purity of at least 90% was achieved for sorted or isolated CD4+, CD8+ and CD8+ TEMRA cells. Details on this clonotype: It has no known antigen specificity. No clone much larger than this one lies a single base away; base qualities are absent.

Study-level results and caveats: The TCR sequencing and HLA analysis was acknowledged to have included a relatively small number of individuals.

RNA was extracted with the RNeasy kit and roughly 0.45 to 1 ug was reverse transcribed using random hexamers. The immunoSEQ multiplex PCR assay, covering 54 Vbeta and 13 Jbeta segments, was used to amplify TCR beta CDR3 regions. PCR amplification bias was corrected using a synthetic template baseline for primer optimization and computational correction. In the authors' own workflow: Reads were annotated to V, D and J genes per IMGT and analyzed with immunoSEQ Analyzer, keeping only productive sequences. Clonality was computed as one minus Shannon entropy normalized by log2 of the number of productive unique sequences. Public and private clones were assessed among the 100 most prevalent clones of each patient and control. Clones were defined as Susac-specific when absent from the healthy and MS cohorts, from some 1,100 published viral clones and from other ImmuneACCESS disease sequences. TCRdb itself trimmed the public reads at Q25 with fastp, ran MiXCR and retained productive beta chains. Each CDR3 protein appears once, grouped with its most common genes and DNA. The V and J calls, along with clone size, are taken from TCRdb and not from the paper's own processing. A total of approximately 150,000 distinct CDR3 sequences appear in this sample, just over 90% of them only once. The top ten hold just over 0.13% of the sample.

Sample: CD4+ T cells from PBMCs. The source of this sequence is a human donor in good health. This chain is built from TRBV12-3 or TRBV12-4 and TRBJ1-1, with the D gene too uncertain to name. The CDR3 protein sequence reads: CASSLEVQAKAFF. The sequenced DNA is TGTGCCAGCAGTTTAGAAGTTCAGGCGAAAGCTTTCTTT.